This T cell receptor (beta chain) was captured in a study of shared clonotypes between healthy human individuals. Profiled with immunoSEQ multiplex PCR; TCRdb holds only in-frame clones, not every one. This sample has under 2,000,000 clones, with approximately 94% found just once. The CDR3 extends over 14 amino acids. J gave up 7 bases and V 1 base, and 5 bases lay outside the gene matches. The germline V gene encodes CDR1 SNHLY and CDR2 FYNNEI. Naive CD8 isolation took CD45RO-negative cells positively selected for CCR7 and excluded terminally differentiated effector memory CD45RA+ cells. The receptor was derived from a man between 18 and 35 years old in good health. The sequenced sample was naive CD8+ T cells sorted from blood. The gene calls are TRBV2 and TRBJ1-1; TRBD1 matches at 8 bases. CDR3 amino acids: CASSEGQGASEAFF. Written as DNA, the CDR3 is TGTGCCAGCAGTGAAGGGCAGGGGGCTAGTGAAGCTTTCTTT.